This T cell receptor (beta chain) was found in a study of immune heterogeneity within non-small cell lung tumors. At approximately 600 ng per sample, bulk tumor genomic DNA provided the template. During surgery, several far-apart biopsies were obtained from every primary tumor. These patients got curative surgery after being newly diagnosed with untreated non-small cell lung cancer. Newly diagnosed non-small cell lung cancer patients undergoing curative-intent surgery served as donors. This clonotype was counted at least ten times. Antigen: not known. Findings and limits, study-wide: Site-unique high-frequency clones occurred alongside identical dominant CDR3 beta clonotypes that recurred across tumor sites within a patient.

Multiplex PCR relied on 32 V and 13 J primers to amplify TCR beta CDR3. TCRdb processed the multiplex PCR reads anew with MiXCR; each CDR3 protein has one entry. This table has 13,000 or so distinct CDR3 sequences, about 25% appearing once. The CDR3 contains 16 residues. Trimming shortened V by 2 bases and J by 3 bases, and 16 bases separated the two germline ends. The V gene's germline CDR1 is MGHDK and CDR2 SYGVNS. The sequenced sample consisted of lung tumor tissue. This chain joins TRBV25-1 and TRBJ1-2; TRBD1 is a possible D gene (6 bases). This clonotype was sampled from a man aged 45-65 years with non-small cell lung cancer. The CDR3 sequence is CASSEAGAAAYYGYTF. The CDR3 DNA reads as TGTGCCAGCAGTGAAGCGGGGGCAGCAGCTTACTATGGCTACACCTTC.